A selection of T cell receptor beta chains follows, all from one sample in a study of a mutant IDH1 vaccine in newly diagnosed glioma. These receptors' targets are unknown. This table comes from immunoSEQ multiplex PCR, and its TCRdb copy is limited to in-frame clones, with some not included. The sample yields tens of thousands of clones, roughly four fifths seen once. Sequences were derived from PBMCs, sampled from a glioma patient whose treatment included an IDH1 peptide vaccine. The receptors here all came from a man younger than 40 with glioma. CDR3s include the opening cysteine and the closing phenylalanine or tryptophan. The order of the fields is clone size, V gene, J gene, D gene, CDR3 DNA, CDR3 protein. A D gene is named only where the DNA matches it firmly. Some rows mark clone size as missing; the rest say once, few, many or name a class of expanded clone.

abundance: -
v_gene: TRBV15
j_gene: TRBJ1-2
d_gene: -
CDR3nt: TGTGCCACCAGCAGAGATTTCAGGGGAAACTATGGCTACACCTTC
CDR3aa: CATSRDFRGNYGYTF

abundance: -
v_gene: TRBV15
j_gene: TRBJ2-5
d_gene: -
CDR3nt: TGTGCCACCAGCAGGGGGGAGTTTTCTGGGGTCGAGACCCAGTACTTC
CDR3aa: CATSRGEFSGVETQYF

abundance: -
v_gene: TRBV19
j_gene: TRBJ2-3
d_gene: TRBD1
CDR3nt: TGTGCCAGTAGCGGGGGACAGGTCTGGGGTTTCACAGATACGCAGTATTTT
CDR3aa: CASSGGQVWGFTDTQYF

abundance: -
v_gene: TRBV9
j_gene: TRBJ2-3
d_gene: -
CDR3nt: TGTGCCAGCAGCAACGCGGGTACGCAGTATTTT
CDR3aa: CASSNAGTQYF

abundance: once
v_gene: TRBV18
j_gene: TRBJ1-4
d_gene: -
CDR3nt: TGTGCCAGCTCCGCCGCGTTGTTAGGAAAACTGTTTTTT
CDR3aa: CASSAALLGKLFF

abundance: -
v_gene: TRBV6-5
j_gene: TRBJ1-3
d_gene: TRBD1
CDR3nt: TGTGCCAGCAGCCCAGACAGGGCGGCTGGAAACACCATATATTTT
CDR3aa: CASSPDRAAGNTIYF

abundance: -
v_gene: TRBV27
j_gene: TRBJ2-5
d_gene: -
CDR3nt: TGTGCCAGCAGTCCCATCCCGACACCCCAAGAGACCCAGTACTTC
CDR3aa: CASSPIPTPQETQYF

abundance: few
v_gene: TRBV19
j_gene: TRBJ1-5
d_gene: -
CDR3nt: TGTGCCAGTAACCCGCGGGCCGGACATCAGCCCCAGCATTTT
CDR3aa: CASNPRAGHQPQHF

abundance: once
v_gene: TRBV2
j_gene: TRBJ2-7
d_gene: TRBD1
CDR3nt: TGTGCCAGCAGTGAAGGGGACAGCTACGAGCAGTACTTC
CDR3aa: CASSEGDSYEQYF

abundance: -
v_gene: TRBV6-5
j_gene: TRBJ1-1
d_gene: TRBD1
CDR3nt: TGTGCCAGCAGTTACAGGACAGGGGGCCCTATCATTGAAGCTTTCTTT
CDR3aa: CASSYRTGGPIIEAFF

abundance: few
v_gene: TRBV28
j_gene: TRBJ1-4
d_gene: -
CDR3nt: TGTGCCAGCAGTTTCGCGGGGGAGGTTTTCGGAAAACTGTTTTTT
CDR3aa: CASSFAGEVFGKLFF

abundance: -
v_gene: TRBV7-2
j_gene: TRBJ2-7
d_gene: -
CDR3nt: TGTGCCAGCAGCTTCTATTACCCCTCCTACGAGCAGTACTTC
CDR3aa: CASSFYYPSYEQYF

abundance: -
v_gene: TRBV5-5
j_gene: TRBJ1-2
d_gene: -
CDR3nt: TGTGCCAGCAGCCGGGGGGACTCCGGGGGTGGCTACACCTTC
CDR3aa: CASSRGDSGGGYTF

abundance: -
v_gene: TRBV21-1
j_gene: TRBJ2-3
d_gene: -
CDR3nt: TGTGCCAGCAGCGAATCTAGGGGGCGCAGCACAGATACGCAGTATTTT
CDR3aa: CASSESRGRSTDTQYF

abundance: -
v_gene: TRBV6-5
j_gene: TRBJ1-6
d_gene: -
CDR3nt: TGTGCCAGCAGTTACTCGGGGGGCCGCAATTCACCCCTCCACTTT
CDR3aa: CASSYSGGRNSPLHF

abundance: few
v_gene: TRBV18
j_gene: TRBJ1-6
d_gene: TRBD1
CDR3nt: TGTGCCAGCTCACACGGACAGGGAGGGAAAAATTCACCCCTCCACTTT
CDR3aa: CASSHGQGGKNSPLHF

abundance: once
v_gene: TRBV15
j_gene: TRBJ2-2
d_gene: TRBD2
CDR3nt: TGTGCCACCAGCAGAGATACTATCGGACTAGCGGGGGGCCCGAACACCGGGGAGCTGTTTTTT
CDR3aa: CATSRDTIGLAGGPNTGELFF

abundance: -
v_gene: TRBV19
j_gene: TRBJ1-5
d_gene: -
CDR3nt: TGTGCCAGTAGTATAGCTCGGCGGGTCTACGGCAATCAGCCCCAGCATTTT
CDR3aa: CASSIARRVYGNQPQHF

abundance: -
v_gene: TRBV6-6
j_gene: TRBJ1-5
d_gene: -
CDR3nt: TGTGCCAGCAGTTACAGCGACGATAGCAATCAGCCCCAGCATTTT
CDR3aa: CASSYSDDSNQPQHF